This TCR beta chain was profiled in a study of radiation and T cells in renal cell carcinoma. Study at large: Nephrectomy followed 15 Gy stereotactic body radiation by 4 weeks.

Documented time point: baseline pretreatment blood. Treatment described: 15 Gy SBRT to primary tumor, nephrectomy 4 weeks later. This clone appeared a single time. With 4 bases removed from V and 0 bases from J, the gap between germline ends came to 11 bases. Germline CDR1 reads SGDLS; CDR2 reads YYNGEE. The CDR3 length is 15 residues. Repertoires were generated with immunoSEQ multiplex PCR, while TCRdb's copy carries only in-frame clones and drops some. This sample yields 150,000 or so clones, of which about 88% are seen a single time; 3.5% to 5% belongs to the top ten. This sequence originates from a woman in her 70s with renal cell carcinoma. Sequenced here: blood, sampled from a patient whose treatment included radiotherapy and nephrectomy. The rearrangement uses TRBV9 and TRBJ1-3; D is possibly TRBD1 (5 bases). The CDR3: CASSPDSYSGNTIYF. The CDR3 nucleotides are TGTGCCAGCAGCCCCGACAGTTACTCTGGAAACACCATATATTTT.